This T cell receptor (beta chain) was found in a study of blood T cell repertoires in COVID-19. The CDR3 totals 15 residues. The V end was cut by 0 bases, the J end by 1 base, with 7 bases between. Germline V CDR1 and CDR2: SGHRS, YFSETQ. Libraries were prepared by immunoSEQ multiplex PCR; TCRdb keeps only in-frame clonotypes and omits some of them. The top ten clones hold approximately 5% of a sample with approximately 210,000 clones, around 86% of them seen once. The sequence derives from a human donor in a cohort sampled during active COVID-19. Sequenced material: peripheral blood. V gene TRBV5-1 combines with J gene TRBJ1-4, with D unclear. Here the CDR3 DNA reads TGCGCCAGCAGCTTGGCTGGAGGAACTAATGAAAAACTGTTTTTT. Its translation: CASSLAGGTNEKLFF.